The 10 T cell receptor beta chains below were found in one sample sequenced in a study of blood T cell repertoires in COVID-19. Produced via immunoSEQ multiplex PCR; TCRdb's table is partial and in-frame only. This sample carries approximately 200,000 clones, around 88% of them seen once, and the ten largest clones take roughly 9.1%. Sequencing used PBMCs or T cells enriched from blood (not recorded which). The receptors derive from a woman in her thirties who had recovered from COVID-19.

The CDR3 DNA follows: TGTGCCAGCAGCCCGGGACAGTTATCCTACGAGCAGTACTTC. Translation: CASSPGQLSYEQYF. This chain connects TRBV5-4 to TRBJ2-7, with 7 bases lining up with TRBD1. CDR1 and CDR2 from the germline V gene are SGHNT and YYREEE (reference sequence). This CDR3 spans 14 amino acids. The trim removed 4 bases at V and 1 base at J, leaving 5 bases unmatched.

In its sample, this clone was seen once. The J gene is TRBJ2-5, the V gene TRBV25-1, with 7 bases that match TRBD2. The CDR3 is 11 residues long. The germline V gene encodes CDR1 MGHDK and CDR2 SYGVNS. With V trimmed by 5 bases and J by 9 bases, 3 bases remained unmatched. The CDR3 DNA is TGTGCCAGCAGTAGCGGGGCCTCCCAGTACTTC. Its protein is CASSSGASQYF.

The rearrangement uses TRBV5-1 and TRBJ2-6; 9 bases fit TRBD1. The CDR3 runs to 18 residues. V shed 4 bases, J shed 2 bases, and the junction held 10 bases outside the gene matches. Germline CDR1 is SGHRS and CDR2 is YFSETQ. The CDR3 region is CASSAYRGLGTGANVLTF. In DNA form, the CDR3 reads TGCGCCAGCAGCGCCTACAGGGGGCTCGGTACTGGGGCCAACGTCCTGACTTTC.

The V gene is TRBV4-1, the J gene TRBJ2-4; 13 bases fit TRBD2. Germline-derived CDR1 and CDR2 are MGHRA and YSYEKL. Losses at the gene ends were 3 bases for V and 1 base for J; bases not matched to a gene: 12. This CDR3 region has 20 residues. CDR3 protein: CASSHGFSGLAGMAKNIQYF. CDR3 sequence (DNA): TGCGCCAGCAGCCACGGCTTTTCGGGACTAGCGGGAATGGCCAAAAACATTCAGTACTTC.

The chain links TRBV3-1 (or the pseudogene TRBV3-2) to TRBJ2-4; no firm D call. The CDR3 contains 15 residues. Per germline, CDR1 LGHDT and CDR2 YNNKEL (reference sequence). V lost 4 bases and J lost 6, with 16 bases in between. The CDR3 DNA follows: TGTGCCAGCAGCCCCTCAAGTCGACTTGGAAACATTCAGTACTTC. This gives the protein CASSPSSRLGNIQYF.

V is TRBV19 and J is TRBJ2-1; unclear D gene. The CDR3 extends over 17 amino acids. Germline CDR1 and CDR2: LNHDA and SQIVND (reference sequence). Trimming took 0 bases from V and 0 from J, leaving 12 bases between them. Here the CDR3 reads CASSIENEASSYNEQFF. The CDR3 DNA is TGTGCCAGTAGTATAGAAAACGAGGCGAGCTCCTACAATGAGCAGTTCTTC.

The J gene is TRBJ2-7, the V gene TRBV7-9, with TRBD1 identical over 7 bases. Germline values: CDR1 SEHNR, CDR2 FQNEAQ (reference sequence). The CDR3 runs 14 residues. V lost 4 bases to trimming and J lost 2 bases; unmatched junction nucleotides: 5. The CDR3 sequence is CASSSGQIAYEQYF. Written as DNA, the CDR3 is TGTGCCAGCAGCTCGGGACAGATAGCCTACGAGCAGTACTTC.

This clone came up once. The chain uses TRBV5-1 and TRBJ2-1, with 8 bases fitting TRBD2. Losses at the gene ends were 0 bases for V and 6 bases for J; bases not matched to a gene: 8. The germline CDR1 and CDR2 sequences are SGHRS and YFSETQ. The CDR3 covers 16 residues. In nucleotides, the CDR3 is TGCGCCAGCAGCTTGGCCTTTAGCGGGAACTCCAATGAGCAGTTCTTC. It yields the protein CASSLAFSGNSNEQFF.

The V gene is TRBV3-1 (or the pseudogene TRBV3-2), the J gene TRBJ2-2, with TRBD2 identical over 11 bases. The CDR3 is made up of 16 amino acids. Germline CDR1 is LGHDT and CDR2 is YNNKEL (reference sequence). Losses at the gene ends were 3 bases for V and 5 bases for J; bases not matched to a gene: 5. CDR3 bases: TGTGCCAGCAGCCAGCTAGCGGGAGGCGGGACCGGGGAGCTGTTTTTT. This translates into CASSQLAGGGTGELFF.

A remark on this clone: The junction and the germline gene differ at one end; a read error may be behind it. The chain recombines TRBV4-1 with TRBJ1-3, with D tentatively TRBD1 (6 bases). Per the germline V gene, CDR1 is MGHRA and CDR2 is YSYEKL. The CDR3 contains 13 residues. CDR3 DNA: TGCGCCAGCAGCCAAGATTGGGCGGACAGTTTAAATTTT. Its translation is CASSQDWADSLNF.